This TCR beta chain was documented in a study of T cells in tuberculosis. This clone was seen only once. TCRdb's table, derived via immunoSEQ multiplex PCR, lists solely in-frame clones and lacks some. The sample holds just under 45,000 clones, approximately 94% seen once. This TCR derives from a donor aged 10-30 years with latent tuberculosis or without tuberculosis infection. Some clones in this sample may be carry-over from other donors' samples. The sample consisted of PBMCs.

The CDR3 sequence: CASSPRQAQRAEAFF. The CDR3 nucleotides read TGTGCCAGCAGCCCTCGACAGGCGCAACGGGCTGAAGCTTTCTTT. The V and J genes are TRBV7-9 and TRBJ1-1, with a weak D call TRBD1 (6 bases). The CDR3 consists of 15 residues. With 5 bases removed from V and 6 bases from J, the gap between germline ends came to 19 bases. CDR1 is SEHNR, CDR2 FQNEAQ, per germline (reference sequence).